At least ten counts were recorded for the clone carrying this TCR beta chain. Its target is not known. Germline CDR1 reads SGHTA; CDR2 reads FQGNSA. CDR3 length: 16 amino acids. Between the trimmed V and J ends, which lost 4 bases and 3 bases, there was a span of 16 bases. This entry comes from a study of CD8 T cells in ankylosing spondylitis. TCRdb reprocessed the 5' RACE reads via MiXCR and lists one record per CDR3 protein. The table includes 200,000 to 250,000 distinct CDR3 sequences, roughly a tenth detected once. Study-wide findings and caveats: Past studies reported some motif variants in reactive arthritis synovial fluid and blood.

The clonotype originates from a male donor with ankylosing spondylitis or in good health (not recorded which). Sequenced sample: blood, either unsorted or a sorted T cell fraction (not recorded which). The chain combines TRBV7-2 with TRBJ1-5, with D maybe TRBD1 (5 bases). Here the CDR3 DNA reads TGTGCCAGCAGCTGGGGCCCGAGGGGCGTCAATCAGCCCCAGCATTTT. Its translation: CASSWGPRGVNQPQHF.